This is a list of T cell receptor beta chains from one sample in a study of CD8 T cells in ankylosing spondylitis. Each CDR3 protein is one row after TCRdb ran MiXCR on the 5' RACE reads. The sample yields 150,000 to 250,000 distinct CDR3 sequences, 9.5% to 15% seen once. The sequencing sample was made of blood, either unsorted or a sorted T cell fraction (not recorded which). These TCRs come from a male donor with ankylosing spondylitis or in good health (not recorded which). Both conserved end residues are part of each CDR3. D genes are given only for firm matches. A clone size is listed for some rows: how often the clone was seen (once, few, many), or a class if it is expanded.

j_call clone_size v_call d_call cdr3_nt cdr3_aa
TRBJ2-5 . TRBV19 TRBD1 TGTGCCAGTAGTACCCAGGGGGAAGGTTGGGAGACCCAGTACTTC CASSTQGEGWETQYF
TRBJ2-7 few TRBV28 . TGTGCCAGCAGTCCGTTCCGGGGCTACGAGCAGTACTTC CASSPFRGYEQYF
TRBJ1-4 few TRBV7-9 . TGTGCCAGCAGCTTGGCCACTAATGAAAAACTGTTTTTT CASSLATNEKLFF
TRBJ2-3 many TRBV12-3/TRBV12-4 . TGTGCCAGCAGTTTTGGACAGCGCACAGATACGCAGTATTTT CASSFGQRTDTQYF
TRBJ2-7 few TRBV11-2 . TGTGCCAGCAGCTTAGTGCGGGGTACCGCGGACGAGCAGTACTTC CASSLVRGTADEQYF
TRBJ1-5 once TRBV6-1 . TGTGCCAGCAGTGAACCATATACCCAGAAAAAGAATCAGCCCCAGCATTTT CASSEPYTQKKNQPQHF
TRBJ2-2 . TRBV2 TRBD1 TGTGCCAGCAGGGGGGACAGGGTTACCACACCTTGGACCGGGGAGCTGTTTTTT CASRGDRVTTPWTGELFF
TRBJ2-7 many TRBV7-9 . TGTGCCAGCAGTTCTGGGGGCCCCTACGAGCAGTACTTC CASSSGGPYEQYF
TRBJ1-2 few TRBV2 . TGTGCCAGCAATCAAGCTCTCAATGGCTACACCTTC CASNQALNGYTF
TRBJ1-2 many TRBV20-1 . TGCAGTGCTAGACCCACCGGGGACCTGTATGGCTACACCTTC CSARPTGDLYGYTF
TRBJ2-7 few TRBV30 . TGTGCCTGGAGTGTAAAGCCTAGAGAGCAGTACTTC CAWSVKPREQYF
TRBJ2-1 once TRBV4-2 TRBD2 TGTGCCAGCAGCCAAGCCCCCCCTATCACGGAGGGAGGGAATGAGCAGTTCTTC CASSQAPPITEGGNEQFF
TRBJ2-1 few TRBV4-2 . TGTGCCAGCAGCCAAGAGTACGGGCCGAGCTCCTACAATGAGCAGTTCTTC CASSQEYGPSSYNEQFF
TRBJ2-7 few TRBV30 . TGTGCCTGGACATCGGCCTACGAGCAGTACTTC CAWTSAYEQYF
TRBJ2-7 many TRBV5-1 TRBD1 TGCGCCAGCAGCCGGGGCCGGGACAGGGAGACCGAGCAGTACTTC CASSRGRDRETEQYF
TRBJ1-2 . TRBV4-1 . TGCGCCAGCAGCCAAGAACAGAACTATGGCTACACCTTC CASSQEQNYGYTF
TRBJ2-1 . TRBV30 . TGTGCCTGGAGGGCGGGGAATGAGCAGTTCTTC CAWRAGNEQFF
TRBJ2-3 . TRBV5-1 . TGCGCCAGCGGTAAGGCGGCCAGCGGCACAGATACGCAGTATTTT CASGKAASGTDTQYF
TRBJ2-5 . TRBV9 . TGTGCCAGCAGCCACAGGGGGGGAGAGGAGACCCAGTACTTC CASSHRGGEETQYF
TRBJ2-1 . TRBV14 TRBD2 TGTGCCAGCAGCCAACCTTCCGGTGGGCTAGCGGGAGGCACATACAATGAGCAGTTCTTC CASSQPSGGLAGGTYNEQFF
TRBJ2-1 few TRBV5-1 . TGCGCCAGCAGCTTTGGGGTGAGCTCCTACAATGAGCAGTTCTTC CASSFGVSSYNEQFF
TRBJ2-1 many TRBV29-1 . TGCAGCGCCGATCCACAGGGCTCCTACAATGAGCAGTTCTTC CSADPQGSYNEQFF
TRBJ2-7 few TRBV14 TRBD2 TGTGCCAGCAGCCTTGATGGACTAGCGCAATCCTACGAGCAGTACTTC CASSLDGLAQSYEQYF
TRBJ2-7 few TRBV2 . TGTGCCAGCAGTGTCGGCGGGGCCCACTCCTACGAGCAGTACTTC CASSVGGAHSYEQYF
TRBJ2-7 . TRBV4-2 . TGTGCCAGCAGCCCCGGAGCTAGCCGTGAGCAGTACTTC CASSPGASREQYF
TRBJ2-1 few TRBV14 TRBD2 TGTGCCAGCAGCCCGCCTGGGCTAGCGGGAGGGAATGAGCAGTTCTTC CASSPPGLAGGNEQFF
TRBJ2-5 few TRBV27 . TGTGCCAGCAGTTCCCTGGGACAAACGCTAGAGACCCAGTACTTC CASSSLGQTLETQYF
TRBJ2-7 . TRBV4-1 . TGCGCCAGCAGCCGAGGGGGACCTTACGAGCAGTACTTC CASSRGGPYEQYF
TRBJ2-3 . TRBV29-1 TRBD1 TGCAGCGTGATAGGGACAGGAAAGGAGGGAGATACGCAGTATTTT CSVIGTGKEGDTQYF
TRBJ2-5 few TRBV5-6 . TGTGCCAGCAGCCTCGGGACCGCCGGGGAGACCCAGTACTTC CASSLGTAGETQYF
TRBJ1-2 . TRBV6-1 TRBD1 TGTGCCAGCCTAACCGGACAGGGGGACTATGGCTACACCTTC CASLTGQGDYGYTF
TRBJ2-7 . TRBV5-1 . TGCGCCAGCAGCTTATCCCAAGGGCCTTTCTACGAGCAGTACTTC CASSLSQGPFYEQYF
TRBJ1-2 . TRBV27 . TGTGCCAGCAGTCCCGAGCCGGGGGGTGGCTATGGCTACACCTTC CASSPEPGGGYGYTF
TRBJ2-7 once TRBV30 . TGTGCCTGGAGCAGCAGCTCCTACGAGCAGTACTTC CAWSSSSYEQYF
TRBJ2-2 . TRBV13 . TGTGCCAGCAGGCAGGGACACCTTAACACCGGGGAGCTGTTTTTT CASRQGHLNTGELFF
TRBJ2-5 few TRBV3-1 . TGTGCCAGCAGCCGATTTGCCCAAGAGACCCAGTACTTC CASSRFAQETQYF
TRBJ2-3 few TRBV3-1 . TGTGCCAGCAGCCAAGAAGTCGGGGTTAGCACAGATACGCAGTATTTT CASSQEVGVSTDTQYF
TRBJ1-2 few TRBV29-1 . TGCAGCGTTGTCCCCTCCGGGGCTAGCTATGGCTACACCTTC CSVVPSGASYGYTF
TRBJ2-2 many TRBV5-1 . TGCGCCAGCAGCTTGGCCGGAGCAAAAACCGGGGAGCTGTTTTTT CASSLAGAKTGELFF
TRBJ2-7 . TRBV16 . TGTGCCAGCAGCCAATCGGGGAATAGCGGCGAGCAGTACTTC CASSQSGNSGEQYF
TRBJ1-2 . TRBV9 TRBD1 TGTGCCAGCAGCGATGGGACAGGCGGCGTGTATGGCTACACCTTC CASSDGTGGVYGYTF